Below are 21 T cell receptor beta chains sequenced from a single sample in a study of shared clonotypes between healthy human individuals. This table comes from immunoSEQ multiplex PCR, and its TCRdb copy is limited to in-frame clones, with some not included. The sample carries over a million clones, about 84% recorded once. The specimen sequenced was memory CD4+ T cells from PBMCs. Subset noted: CD45RA-negative fraction. Source of these receptors: a man aged 18 to 29 in good health. Some clones in this sample may be carry-over from other donors' samples.

The CDR3 coding sequence is TGTGCCAGCATCCTGGAGGGCCGCAATCAGCCCCAGCATTTT. Translated: CASILEGRNQPQHF. This chain links TRBV28 with TRBJ1-5; D is unclear. Germline-derived CDR1 and CDR2 are MDHEN and SYDVKM. The CDR3 is made up of 14 amino acids. V lost 7 bases to trimming and J lost 2 bases, with 12 bases between them.

This chain links TRBV28 with TRBJ1-4; D possibly corresponds to TRBD1 (5 bases). In germline, CDR1 is MDHEN, CDR2 SYDVKM. This CDR3 is 15 amino acids long. V dropped 4 bases and J dropped 3 bases, with 12 bases sitting between them. CDR3 region: CASSSGGTANEKLFF. CDR3 coding DNA: TGTGCCAGCAGTTCTGGAGGGACGGCTAATGAAAAACTGTTTTTT. Combining the CDR3 with reference TRBV28 and TRBJ1-4 gives the whole variable domain DVKVTQSSRYLVKRTGEKVFLECVQDMDHENMFWYRQDPGLGLRLIYFSYDVKMKEKGDIPEGYSVSREKKERFSLILESASTNQTSMYLCASSSGGTANEKLFFGSGTQLSVL.

The V and J genes are TRBV29-1 and TRBJ2-2; D possibly corresponds to TRBD2 (5 bases). Germline values: CDR1 SQVTM, CDR2 ANQGSEA. The CDR3 totals 12 residues. V was trimmed by 7 bases and J by 6 bases, leaving 12 bases between them. CDR3: CSGGKSAGELFF. The CDR3 bases are TGCAGCGGAGGGAAGTCGGCCGGGGAGCTGTTTTTT.

The chain recombines TRBV5-1 with TRBJ2-7; D not resolved. Between the trimmed V and J ends, which lost 4 bases and 7 bases, there was a span of 18 bases. The CDR3 consists of 14 residues. The germline CDR1 and CDR2 sequences are SGHRS and YFSETQ. CDR3 bases: TGCGCCAGCAGCCCAGACGACCCGGGTTCTGAGCAGTACTTC. Encoded protein: CASSPDDPGSEQYF.

The V gene is TRBV2, the J gene TRBJ2-5; D perhaps matches TRBD1 (6 bases). Trimming removed 3 bases at V and 1 base at J, with 6 bases between. CDR1 is SNHLY, CDR2 FYNNEI, per germline. The length of the CDR3 is 13 residues. This CDR3 reads CASSEDSQETQYF. CDR3 coding DNA: TGTGCCAGCAGTGAGGACAGCCAAGAGACCCAGTACTTC.

The J gene is TRBJ2-5, the V gene TRBV4-1, with D possibly TRBD1 on 5 matching bases. The CDR3 loop spans 13 amino acids. Deletions cut 4 bases from V and 7 bases from J, with 13 bases between. Germline V gene sequence: CDR1 MGHRA, CDR2 YSYEKL. CDR3 coding DNA: TGCGCCAGCAGCCCTATGGGGCTCCGGACCCAGTACTTC. It encodes CASSPMGLRTQYF.

The chain uses TRBV6-1 and TRBJ2-2; D is possibly TRBD1 or TRBD2 (5 bases each). V was trimmed by 6 bases and J by 7 bases, leaving 18 bases between them. The CDR3 has 15 residues. CDR1 MNHNS and CDR2 SASEGT come from the germline V gene. This CDR3 reads CASRARDPRFGELFF. In nucleotides, the CDR3 is TGTGCCAGCAGGGCCCGGGACCCACGGTTCGGGGAGCTGTTTTTT.

As for this clone: Other DNA sequences of this sample code for an identical CDR3. The chain joins TRBV15 to TRBJ2-1; D is perhaps TRBD2 (5 bases). This CDR3 is built from 15 residues. V lost 1 base, J lost 4 bases, and 11 bases lay in between. Germline V CDR1 and CDR2: LNHNV, YYDKDF (reference sequence). This chain's CDR3 is CATSRGLASYNEQFF. The CDR3 DNA sequence: TGTGCCACCAGCAGAGGCCTAGCTTCTTACAATGAGCAGTTCTTC.

The sample holds many counts of this clone. The chain couples TRBV6-1 to TRBJ1-2; a weak D match, TRBD1 (5 bases). The CDR3 loop spans 14 amino acids. V was pared by 7 bases and J by 5 bases, with 17 bases between. CDR1 is MNHNS and CDR2 is SASEGT in the germline V gene. In nucleotides, the CDR3 is TGTGCCAGCACCCCTACCGACAGATTTTATGGCTACACCTTC. Translated: CASTPTDRFYGYTF.

The chain couples TRBV4-3 to TRBJ2-3; D is undetermined. Trimming cost V 0 bases and J 0 bases, with 7 bases left between them. Germline CDR1 and CDR2: LGHNA and YSLEER. The CDR3 is 15 residues long. Here the CDR3 reads CASSQDDTSTDTQYF. CDR3 coding DNA: TGCGCCAGCAGCCAAGACGATACTAGCACAGATACGCAGTATTTT.

This clone was recorded once. This chain uses TRBV5-1 with TRBJ2-3; D unclear. V shed 7 bases and J shed 0 bases, with 15 bases lying between them. Per germline, CDR1 SGHRS and CDR2 YFSETQ. The CDR3 contains 15 residues. The CDR3 here is CASRLLGPSTDTQYF. The CDR3 DNA reads as TGCGCCAGCCGTTTGTTAGGGCCTAGCACAGATACGCAGTATTTT.

In regard to this clone: Other DNA sequences of this sample code for an identical CDR3. This sequence joins TRBV6-5 and TRBJ1-2; D remains unclear. This CDR3 region has 15 residues. V gave up 6 bases and J gave up 7 bases, with 21 bases separating them. CDR1 is MNHEY, CDR2 SVGAGI, per germline. The CDR3 sequence: CASSRGTTGKGGYTF. DNA for the CDR3: TGTGCCAGCAGCCGGGGTACCACGGGGAAGGGTGGCTACACCTTC.

The J gene is TRBJ2-1, the V gene TRBV10-3; TRBD1 agrees at 8 bases. The CDR3 extends over 12 amino acids. In germline, CDR1 is ENHRY, CDR2 SYGVKD. The V and J ends lost 5 bases and 7 bases, in that order; junction bases with no gene match: 1. CDR3 sequence (DNA): TGTGCCATCAGTCGACAGGGGAATGAGCAGTTCTTC. Residues: CAISRQGNEQFF.

J is TRBJ1-2 and V is TRBV2; D perhaps matches TRBD1 (5 bases). CDR3 length equals 15 residues. Germline values: CDR1 SNHLY, CDR2 FYNNEI. The V end was cut by 4 bases, the J end by 4 bases, with 16 bases between. CDR3 bases: TGTGCCAGCAGTGGAAAAGGGGCGCACGCCTATGGCTACACCTTC. This translates into CASSGKGAHAYGYTF.

This clone was counted a single time. V is TRBV28 and J is TRBJ1-1; D not certain. CDR1 is MDHEN, CDR2 SYDVKM, per germline. Between the trimmed V and J ends, which lost 5 bases and 0 bases, there was a span of 19 bases. This CDR3 region has 17 residues. In DNA, the CDR3 is TGTGCCAGCAGTCCAGCCTCGAAGGGTTGGATGAACACTGAAGCTTTCTTT. It encodes CASSPASKGWMNTEAFF.

In the case of this clone: The sample contains more than one DNA sequence encoding this CDR3. The V gene is TRBV12-5, the J gene TRBJ2-5; the D gene is possibly TRBD2 (5 bases). Deletions cut 5 bases from V and 4 bases from J, with 8 bases between. The germline gives CDR1 LGHNT, CDR2 FRNRAP. The CDR3 consists of 12 residues. The chain's CDR3 is CASGTEGETQYF. For the CDR3, the DNA is TGTGCTAGTGGTACCGAGGGAGAGACCCAGTACTTC.

This sequence joins TRBV7-2 and TRBJ2-3; 8 bases agree with TRBD2. Germline V gene sequence: CDR1 SGHTA, CDR2 FQGNSA. J lost 4 bases, V lost 3 bases, and 0 bases had no gene match. The CDR3 is made up of 13 amino acids. The DNA of the CDR3 is TGTGCCAGCAGCTTTAGCGGGGCAGATACGCAGTATTTT. This encodes CASSFSGADTQYF.

CDR3 DNA sequence: TGCAGCGTCACCGAGACAGGGGGCCGGGAGACCCAGTACTTC. This sequence encodes CSVTETGGRETQYF. V gene TRBV29-1 combines with J gene TRBJ2-5; TRBD1 agrees at 10 bases. Per the germline V gene, CDR1 is SQVTM and CDR2 is ANQGSEA. This CDR3 has 14 residues. V trimming: 6 bases; J trimming: 5 bases; junction bases outside the gene matches: 9.

A note on this clone: Other nucleotide sequences in the sample specify the same CDR3. The chain employs TRBV19 and TRBJ1-2, with D possibly TRBD1 on 5 matching bases. V was shortened by 4 bases and J by 6 bases, with 12 bases between the two germline ends. Germline V gene sequence: CDR1 LNHDA, CDR2 SQIVND (reference sequence). This CDR3 has 13 amino acids. The CDR3 DNA follows: TGTGCCAGTAGTAGAGATAGGGGAGATGGCTACACCTTC. Protein sequence: CASSRDRGDGYTF.

The chain combines TRBV2 with TRBJ2-1; 11 nucleotides agree with TRBD1. V was clipped by 6 bases and J by 6 bases; unmatched bases: 7. Germline V lookup: CDR1 SNHLY, CDR2 FYNNEI. This CDR3 has 15 residues. This chain's CDR3 is CASRPAGTGGNEQFF. Here the CDR3 DNA reads TGTGCCAGCAGACCTGCCGGGACAGGGGGCAATGAGCAGTTCTTC.

This clone was recorded a few times. The chain joins TRBV5-1 to TRBJ2-1; D not certain. The CDR3 has 14 residues. Germline lookup yields CDR1 SGHRS and CDR2 YFSETQ. V was pared by 2 bases and J by 10 bases, with 16 bases between. This chain's CDR3 is CASSLGDGDREQFF. The DNA for the CDR3 is TGCGCCAGCAGCTTAGGCGACGGAGATAGGGAGCAGTTCTTC. The complete variable domain, with remaining parts taken from reference TRBV5-1 and TRBJ2-1, reads KAGVTQTPRYLIKTRGQQVTLSCSPISGHRSVSWYQQTPGQGLQFLFEYFSETQRNKGNFPGRFSGRQFSNSRSEMNVSTLELGDSALYLCASSLGDGDREQFFGPGTRLTVL.